Listed below are T cell receptor beta chains from one sample, sequenced in a study of cytomegalovirus exposure and HLA in healthy donors. Sequencing was performed with immunoSEQ multiplex PCR; in TCRdb, only in-frame clones are kept and a portion is missing. Of about 120,000 clones listed, around 70% were seen once; the top ten hold 4.1%. Material for sequencing was PBMCs. The receptor source for this set is a woman aged 40 to 50 in good health and CMV-seronegative. The conserved cysteine and the conserved F or W are not part of the CDR3 here.

V: TRBV7-9
J: TRBJ2-3
CDR3: ASSSQGDTQY

V: TRBV27
J: TRBJ1-6
CDR3: ASSPEAPTYNSPLH

V: TRBV6-1
J: TRBJ2-1
CDR3: ASSETQRGYNEQL

V: TRBV18
J: TRBJ1-4
CDR3: ASSPAGTGDEKLF

V: TRBV12-5
J: TRBJ1-1
CDR3: ASGPETVTEAF

V: TRBV5-5
J: TRBJ2-7
CDR3: ASSLRLAGEQY

V: TRBV19
J: TRBJ2-7
CDR3: ASSIDLWGQRGTYEQY

V: TRBV5-1
J: TRBJ1-1
CDR3: ASSLVTGLDTEAF

V: TRBV28
J: TRBJ2-7
CDR3: ASSFYELAGVNKY

V: TRBV7-3
J: TRBJ2-2
CDR3: ASSLPGQASTGELF

V: TRBV6-1
J: TRBJ2-7
CDR3: ASSDKSWAAYEQY

V: TRBV7-6
J: TRBJ2-3
CDR3: ASSPNGRARTDTQY

V: TRBV9
J: TRBJ2-7
CDR3: ASSPGGVGEQY

V: TRBV27
J: TRBJ2-1
CDR3: ASSSFRGRDMRQF

V: TRBV4-2
J: TRBJ2-3
CDR3: ASSQGGGKADTQY

V: TRBV7-2
J: TRBJ2-4
CDR3: ASNIGGTLAKNIQY

V: TRBV2
J: TRBJ1-2
CDR3: ASSAARDGYT

V: TRBV5-4
J: TRBJ2-7
CDR3: ASSRQGIGEEQY

V: TRBV7-9
J: TRBJ1-1
CDR3: SSSSWDSPSGTEAF

V: TRBV2
J: TRBJ1-1
CDR3: ASSPREVYFSEAF

V: TRBV27
J: TRBJ2-1
CDR3: ATTMTGTNYNEQF

V: TRBV9
J: TRBJ1-2
CDR3: ASSVASQPSNYGYT

V: TRBV5-1
J: TRBJ1-2
CDR3: ASSLEQVEGYT

V: TRBV15
J: TRBJ2-7
CDR3: ATSRDRLVGEQY

V: TRBV11-2
J: TRBJ2-1
CDR3: ASSSLPGSYSYNEQF

V: TRBV19
J: TRBJ2-5
CDR3: ASSPGEIQETQY

V: TRBV5-4
J: TRBJ2-1
CDR3: ASSPTVYNEQF

V: TRBV27
J: TRBJ2-7
CDR3: ASSARVAPTYEQY

V: TRBV6-5
J: TRBJ2-3
CDR3: ASSYSGQGTDTQY

V: TRBV5-6
J: TRBJ1-2
CDR3: ASSSSGRTNT